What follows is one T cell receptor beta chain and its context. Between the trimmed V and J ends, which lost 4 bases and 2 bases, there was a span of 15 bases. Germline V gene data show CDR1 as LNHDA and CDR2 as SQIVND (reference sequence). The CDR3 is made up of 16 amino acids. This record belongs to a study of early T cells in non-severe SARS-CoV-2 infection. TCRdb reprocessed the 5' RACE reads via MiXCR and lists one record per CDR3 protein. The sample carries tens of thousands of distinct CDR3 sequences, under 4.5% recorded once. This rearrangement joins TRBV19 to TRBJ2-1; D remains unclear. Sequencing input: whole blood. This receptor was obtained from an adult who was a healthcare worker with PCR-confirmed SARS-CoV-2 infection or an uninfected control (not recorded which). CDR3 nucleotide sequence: TGTGCCAGTAGTAGCGACCCTTGGCAGGCCTACAATGAGCAGTTCTTC. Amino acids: CASSSDPWQAYNEQFF.